The 5 T cell receptor beta chains below all came from one sample that was sequenced in a study of T cell clonotyping in hematopoietic cell transplantation. Measured with immunoSEQ multiplex PCR; TCRdb has only the in-frame clones, and not every one. The sample shows some 45,000 clones, approximately 78% of them seen only once. The time point was: recipient sample about 28 days before transplant, after cytoreduction. Specimen: peripheral blood mononuclear cells, collected before stem cell transplant. These TCRs come from a man in his sixties with myelodysplastic syndrome. Some clones in this sample may be carry-over from other donors' samples.

The chain carries TRBV7-2 and TRBJ2-5; tentatively, D is TRBD2 (6 bases). In germline, CDR1 is SGHTA, CDR2 FQGNSA. The CDR3 totals 16 residues. Trimming pared 4 bases from V and 2 bases from J, leaving 17 bases between. Written as DNA, the CDR3 is TGTGCCAGCAGCTCCGGAGGGGCGGGGAAGCAAGAGACCCAGTACTTC. Protein product: CASSSGGAGKQETQYF.

The chain joins TRBV6-1 to TRBJ1-5, with D possibly being TRBD1 (5 bases). Germline lookup yields CDR1 MNHNS and CDR2 SASEGT. The CDR3 is made up of 14 amino acids. Trimming removed 2 bases from V and 7 bases from J, with 12 bases in between. The CDR3 region has the DNA TGTGCCAGCAGTGAATCACCGGGGACCCAGCCCCAGCATTTT. This codes for CASSESPGTQPQHF.

This clone was counted between two and nine times. The chain carries TRBV6-1 and TRBJ2-1, with D unresolved. This CDR3 is 12 amino acids long. CDR1 and CDR2 from the germline V gene are MNHNS and SASEGT. V was clipped by 5 bases and J by 15 bases, with 17 bases between them. The DNA for the CDR3 is TGTGCCAGCAGTCAATCCGCGACCGTACCGTTCTTC. This codes for CASSQSATVPFF.

This chain joins TRBV2 and TRBJ2-7; D uncertain. The CDR3 totals 11 residues. V was clipped by 7 bases and J by 3 bases, with 7 bases between them. Per germline, CDR1 SNHLY and CDR2 FYNNEI. The CDR3 region is CASTTHYEQYF. CDR3 nucleotide sequence: TGTGCCAGCACGACGCACTACGAGCAGTACTTC. Filled out from reference TRBV2 and TRBJ2-7, the complete variable domain reads EPEVTQTPSHQVTQMGQEVILRCVPISNHLYFYWYRQILGQKVEFLVSFYNNEISEKSEIFDDQFSVERPDGSNFTLKIRSTKLEDSAMYFCASTTHYEQYFGPGTRLTVT.

The V call is TRBV29-1, the J call TRBJ1-1; D might be TRBD1 (5 bases). In germline, CDR1 is SQVTM, CDR2 ANQGSEA. CDR3 length: 15 residues. V lost 4 bases and J lost 5, with 20 bases in between. The CDR3 nucleotides read TGCAGCGTTGCCCCGGTCGGGGGGGGGAGGACTGAAGCTTTCTTT. Amino acids: CSVAPVGGGRTEAFF.